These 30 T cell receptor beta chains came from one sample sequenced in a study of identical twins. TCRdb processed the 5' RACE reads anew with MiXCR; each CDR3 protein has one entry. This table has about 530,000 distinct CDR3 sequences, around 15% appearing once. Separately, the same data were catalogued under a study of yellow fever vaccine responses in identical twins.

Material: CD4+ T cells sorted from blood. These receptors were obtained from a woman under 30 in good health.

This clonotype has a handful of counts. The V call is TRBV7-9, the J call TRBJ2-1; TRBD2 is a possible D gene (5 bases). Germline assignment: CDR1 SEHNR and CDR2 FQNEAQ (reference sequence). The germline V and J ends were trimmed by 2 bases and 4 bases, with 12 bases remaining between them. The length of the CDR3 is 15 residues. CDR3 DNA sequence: TGTGCCAGCAGCTTATACGGGGTTTCGTACAATGAGCAGTTCTTC. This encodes CASSLYGVSYNEQFF.

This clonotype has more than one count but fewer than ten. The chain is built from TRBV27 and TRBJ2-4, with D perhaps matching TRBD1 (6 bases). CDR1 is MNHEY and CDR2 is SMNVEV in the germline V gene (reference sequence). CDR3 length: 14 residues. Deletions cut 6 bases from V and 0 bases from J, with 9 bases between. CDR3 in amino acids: CASRQGLAKNIQYF. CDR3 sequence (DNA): TGTGCCAGCAGACAGGGCTTAGCCAAAAACATTCAGTACTTC.

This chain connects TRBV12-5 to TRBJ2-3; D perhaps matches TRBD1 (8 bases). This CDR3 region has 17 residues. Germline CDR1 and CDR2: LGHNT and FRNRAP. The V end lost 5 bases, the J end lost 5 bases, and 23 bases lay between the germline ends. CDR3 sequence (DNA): TGTGCTAGTGGTCCCCAACAGGGGGGGATAGCAATAGATACGCAGTATTTT. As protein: CASGPQQGGIAIDTQYF.

CDR3 amino acids: CASSPPFGGYNTEAFF. CDR3 DNA sequence: TGTGCCAGCAGTCCCCCCTTCGGGGGATACAACACTGAAGCTTTCTTT. The chain couples TRBV28 to TRBJ1-1; the D gene is possibly TRBD1 (5 bases). The CDR3 extends over 16 amino acids. Germline V lookup: CDR1 MDHEN, CDR2 SYDVKM. V was shortened by 5 bases and J by 2 bases, with 18 bases between the two germline ends.

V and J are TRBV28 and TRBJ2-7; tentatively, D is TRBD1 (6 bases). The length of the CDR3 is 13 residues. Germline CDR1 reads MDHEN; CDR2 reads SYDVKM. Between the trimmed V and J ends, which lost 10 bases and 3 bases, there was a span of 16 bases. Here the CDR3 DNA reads TGTGCCACCGGACAGCAAATTGACTACGAGCAGTACTTC. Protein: CATGQQIDYEQYF.

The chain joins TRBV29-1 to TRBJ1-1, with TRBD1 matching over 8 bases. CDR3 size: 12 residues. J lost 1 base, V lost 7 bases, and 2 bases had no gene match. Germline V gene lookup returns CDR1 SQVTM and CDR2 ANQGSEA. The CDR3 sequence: CSGGQGNTEAFF. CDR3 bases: TGCAGCGGCGGACAGGGGAACACTGAAGCTTTCTTT. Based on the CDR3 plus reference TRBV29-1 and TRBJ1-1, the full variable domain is SAVISQKPSRDICQRGTSLTIQCQVDSQVTMMFWYRQQPGQSLTLIATANQGSEATYESGFVIDKFPISRPNLTFSTLTVSNMSPEDSSIYLCSGGQGNTEAFFGQGTRLTVV.

CDR3 sequence (DNA): TGTGCCAGCAGTCAGGGACTGGGGGCCTACTCTGGAAACACCATATATTTT. Protein product: CASSQGLGAYSGNTIYF. The rearrangement uses TRBV12-3 or TRBV12-4 and TRBJ1-3; TRBD1 is a possible D gene (6 bases). Trimming shortened V by 5 bases and J by 0 bases, and 17 bases separated the two germline ends. This CDR3 has 17 residues.

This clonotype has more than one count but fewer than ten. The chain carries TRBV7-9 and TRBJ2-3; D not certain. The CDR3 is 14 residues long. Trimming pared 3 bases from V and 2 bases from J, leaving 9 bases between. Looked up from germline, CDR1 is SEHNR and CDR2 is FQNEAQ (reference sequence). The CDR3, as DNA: TGTGCCAGCAGCTTCCCGGAATCCACAGATACGCAGTATTTT. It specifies CASSFPESTDTQYF.

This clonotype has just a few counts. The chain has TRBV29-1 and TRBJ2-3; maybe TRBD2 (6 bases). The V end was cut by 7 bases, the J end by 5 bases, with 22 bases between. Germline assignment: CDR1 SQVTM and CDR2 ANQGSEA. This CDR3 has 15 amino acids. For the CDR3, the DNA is TGCAGCGCCGCCGCAACGGCTAGCGTCGGAGATACGCAGTATTTT. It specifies CSAAATASVGDTQYF.

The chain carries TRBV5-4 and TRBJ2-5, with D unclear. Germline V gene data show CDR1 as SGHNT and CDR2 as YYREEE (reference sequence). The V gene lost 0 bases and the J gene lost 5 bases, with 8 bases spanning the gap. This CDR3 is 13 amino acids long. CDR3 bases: TGTGCCAGCAGCTTGGTCCCTGGGGAGACCCAGTACTTC. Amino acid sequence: CASSLVPGETQYF.

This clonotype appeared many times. CDR3 DNA sequence: TGTGCCACCAGCACCCCGGGGGGCAATCAGCCCCAGCATTTT. Its translation is CATSTPGGNQPQHF. The chain employs TRBV15 and TRBJ1-5, with D perhaps TRBD1 (5 bases). Germline lookup yields CDR1 LNHNV and CDR2 YYDKDF (reference sequence). Trimming removed 4 bases at V and 2 bases at J, with 9 bases between. This CDR3 is built from 14 residues.

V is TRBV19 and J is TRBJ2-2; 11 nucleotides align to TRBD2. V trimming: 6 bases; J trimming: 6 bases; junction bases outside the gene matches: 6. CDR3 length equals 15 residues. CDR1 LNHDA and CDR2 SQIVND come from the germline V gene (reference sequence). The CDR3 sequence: CASRSSGRIPGELFF. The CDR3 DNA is TGTGCCAGTAGATCTAGCGGGAGGATCCCCGGGGAGCTGTTTTTT. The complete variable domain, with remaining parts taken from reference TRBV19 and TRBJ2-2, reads DGGITQSPKYLFRKEGQNVTLSCEQNLNHDAMYWYRQDPGQGLRLIYYSQIVNDFQKGDIAEGYSVSREKKESFPLTVTSAQKNPTAFYLCASRSSGRIPGELFFGEGSRLTVL.

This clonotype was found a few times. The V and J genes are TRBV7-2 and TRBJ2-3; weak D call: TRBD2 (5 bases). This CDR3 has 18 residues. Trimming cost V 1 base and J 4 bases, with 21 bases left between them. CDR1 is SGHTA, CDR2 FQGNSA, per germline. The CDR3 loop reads CASSLGPPLDPGPDTQYF. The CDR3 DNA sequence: TGTGCCAGCAGCTTAGGGCCCCCACTAGATCCAGGCCCAGATACGCAGTATTTT.

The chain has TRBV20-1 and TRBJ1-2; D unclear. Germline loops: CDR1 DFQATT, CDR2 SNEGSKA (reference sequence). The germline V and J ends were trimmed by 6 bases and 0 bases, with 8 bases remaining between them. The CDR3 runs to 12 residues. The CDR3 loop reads CSAETTNYGYTF. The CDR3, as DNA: TGCAGTGCAGAGACCACTAACTATGGCTACACCTTC.

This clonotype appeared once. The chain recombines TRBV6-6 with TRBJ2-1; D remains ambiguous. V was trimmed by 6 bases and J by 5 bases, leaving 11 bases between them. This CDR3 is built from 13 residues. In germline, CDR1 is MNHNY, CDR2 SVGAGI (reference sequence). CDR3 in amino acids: CASRLTDNNEQFF. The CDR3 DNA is TGTGCCAGCAGACTTACCGATAACAATGAGCAGTTCTTC.

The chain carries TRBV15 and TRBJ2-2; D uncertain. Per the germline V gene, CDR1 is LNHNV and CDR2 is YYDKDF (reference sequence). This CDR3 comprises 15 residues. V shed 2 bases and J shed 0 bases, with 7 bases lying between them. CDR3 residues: CATSRSAANTGELFF. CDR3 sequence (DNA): TGTGCCACCAGCAGATCAGCCGCGAACACCGGGGAGCTGTTTTTT. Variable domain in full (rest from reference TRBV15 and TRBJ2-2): DAMVIQNPRYQVTQFGKPVTLSCSQTLNHNVMYWYQQKSSQAPKLLFHYYDKDFNNEADTPDNFQSRRPNTSFCFLDIRSPGLGDTAMYLCATSRSAANTGELFFGEGSRLTVL.

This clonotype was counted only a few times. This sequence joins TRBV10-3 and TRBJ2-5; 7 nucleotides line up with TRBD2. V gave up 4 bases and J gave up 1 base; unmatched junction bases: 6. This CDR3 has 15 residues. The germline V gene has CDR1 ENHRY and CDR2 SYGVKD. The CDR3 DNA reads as TGTGCCATCAGTGCCCAGCGGGGCCTCCAAGAGACCCAGTACTTC. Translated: CAISAQRGLQETQYF.

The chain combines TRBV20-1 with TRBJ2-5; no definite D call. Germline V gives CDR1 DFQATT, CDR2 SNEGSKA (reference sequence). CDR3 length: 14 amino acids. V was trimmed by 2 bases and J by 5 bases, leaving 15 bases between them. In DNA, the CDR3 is TGCAGTGCTAGAAGAGCCGAGGTTGTGGAGACCCAGTACTTC. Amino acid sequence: CSARRAEVVETQYF.

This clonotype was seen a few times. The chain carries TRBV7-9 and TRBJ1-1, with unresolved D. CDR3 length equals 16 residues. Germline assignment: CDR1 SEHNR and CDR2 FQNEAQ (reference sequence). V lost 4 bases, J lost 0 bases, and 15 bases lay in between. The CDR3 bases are TGTGCCAGCAGCTCGACCGCCCTCGGAATGAACACTGAAGCTTTCTTT. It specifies CASSSTALGMNTEAFF.

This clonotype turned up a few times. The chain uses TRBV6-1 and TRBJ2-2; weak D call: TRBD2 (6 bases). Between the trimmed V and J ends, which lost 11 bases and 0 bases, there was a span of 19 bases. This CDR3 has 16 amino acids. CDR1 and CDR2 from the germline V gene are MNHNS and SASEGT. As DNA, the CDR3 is TGTGCCGCCAAGCCCGGGGGACGAGCGAACACCGGGGAGCTGTTTTTT. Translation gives CAAKPGGRANTGELFF.

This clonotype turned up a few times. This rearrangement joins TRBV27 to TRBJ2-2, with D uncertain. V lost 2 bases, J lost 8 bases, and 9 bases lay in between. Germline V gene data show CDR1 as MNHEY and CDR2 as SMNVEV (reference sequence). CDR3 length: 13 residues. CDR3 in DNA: TGTGCCAGCAGTTTAATTACACCGGGGGAGCTGTTTTTT. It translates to CASSLITPGELFF.

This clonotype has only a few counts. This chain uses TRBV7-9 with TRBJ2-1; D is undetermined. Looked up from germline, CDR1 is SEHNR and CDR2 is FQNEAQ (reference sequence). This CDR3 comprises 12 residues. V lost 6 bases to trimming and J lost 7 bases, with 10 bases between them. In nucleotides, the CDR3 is TGTGCCAGCAGTCCTGCAGTTAATGAGCAGTTCTTC. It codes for CASSPAVNEQFF.

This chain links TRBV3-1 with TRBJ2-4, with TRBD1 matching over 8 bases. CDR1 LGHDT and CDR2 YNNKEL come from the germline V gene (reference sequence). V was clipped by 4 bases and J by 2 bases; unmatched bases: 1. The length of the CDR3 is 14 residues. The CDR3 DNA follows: TGTGCCAGCAGCCGACAGGGGACCAAAAACATTCAGTACTTC. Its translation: CASSRQGTKNIQYF.

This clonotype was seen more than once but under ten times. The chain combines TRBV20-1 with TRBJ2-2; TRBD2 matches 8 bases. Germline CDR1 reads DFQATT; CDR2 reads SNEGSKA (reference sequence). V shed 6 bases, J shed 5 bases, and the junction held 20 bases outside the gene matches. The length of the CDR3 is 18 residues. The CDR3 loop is CSAVLAGRPGIGTGELFF. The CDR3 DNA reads TGCAGTGCGGTATTAGCGGGGCGACCCGGGATTGGGACCGGGGAGCTGTTTTTT.

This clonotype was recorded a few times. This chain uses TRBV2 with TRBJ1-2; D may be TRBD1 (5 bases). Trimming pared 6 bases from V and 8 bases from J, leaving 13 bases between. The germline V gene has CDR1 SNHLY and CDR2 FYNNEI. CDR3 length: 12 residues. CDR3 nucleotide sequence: TGTGCCAGCAGGGCCTTCCAGGGAGGCTACACCTTC. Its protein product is CASRAFQGGYTF.

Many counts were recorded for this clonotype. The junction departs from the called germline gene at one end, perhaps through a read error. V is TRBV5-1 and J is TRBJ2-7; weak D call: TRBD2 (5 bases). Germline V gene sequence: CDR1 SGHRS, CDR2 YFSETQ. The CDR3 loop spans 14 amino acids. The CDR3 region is CASRELTTGGRETF. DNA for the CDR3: TGCGCCAGCAGAGAGTTAACCACCGGAGGCAGAGAAACATTC. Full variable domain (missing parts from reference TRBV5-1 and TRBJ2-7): KAGVTQTPRYLIKTRGQQVTLSCSPISGHRSVSWYQQTPGQGLQFLFEYFSETQRNKGNFPGRFSGRQFSNSRSEMNVSTLELGDSALYLCASRELTTGGRETFGPGTRLTVT.

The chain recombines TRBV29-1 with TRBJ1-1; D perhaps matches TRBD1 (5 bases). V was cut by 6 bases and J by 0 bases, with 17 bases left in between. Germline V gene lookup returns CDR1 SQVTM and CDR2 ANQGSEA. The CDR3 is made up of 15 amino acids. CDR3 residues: CSVAPGLLMNTEAFF. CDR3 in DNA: TGCAGCGTAGCCCCGGGACTGCTCATGAACACTGAAGCTTTCTTT.

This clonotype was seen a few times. Here the CDR3 DNA reads TGTGCCATCAGTCCCACGGGACTCATGAACACTGAAGCTTTCTTT. Encoded protein: CAISPTGLMNTEAFF. The genes are TRBV10-3 and TRBJ1-1; the D gene is possibly TRBD1 (5 bases). CDR1 and CDR2 from the germline V gene are ENHRY and SYGVKD. The V gene lost 5 bases and the J gene lost 0 bases, with 13 bases spanning the gap. This CDR3 has 15 amino acids.

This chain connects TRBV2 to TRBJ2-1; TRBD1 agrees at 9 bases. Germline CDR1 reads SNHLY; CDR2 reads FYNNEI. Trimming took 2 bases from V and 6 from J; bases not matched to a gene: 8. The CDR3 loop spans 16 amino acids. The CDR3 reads CASSELADRGSNEQFF. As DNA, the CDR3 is TGTGCCAGCAGTGAATTGGCGGACAGGGGATCCAATGAGCAGTTCTTC.

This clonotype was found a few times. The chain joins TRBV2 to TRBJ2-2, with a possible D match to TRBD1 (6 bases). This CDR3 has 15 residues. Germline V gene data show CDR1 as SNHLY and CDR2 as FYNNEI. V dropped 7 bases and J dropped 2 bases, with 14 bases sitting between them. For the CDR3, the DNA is TGTGCCAGCATTTTTGGACAGACTAACACCGGGGAGCTGTTTTTT. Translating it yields CASIFGQTNTGELFF. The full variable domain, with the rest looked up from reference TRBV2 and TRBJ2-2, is EPEVTQTPSHQVTQMGQEVILRCVPISNHLYFYWYRQILGQKVEFLVSFYNNEISEKSEIFDDQFSVERPDGSNFTLKIRSTKLEDSAMYFCASIFGQTNTGELFFGEGSRLTVL.